Below, one T cell receptor (beta chain) is given with its context. Antigen: not known. Here the CDR3 omits its conserved ending phenylalanine or tryptophan, so a read error is the likely source. Because the CDR3's place on the DNA is in doubt, the DNA is left out and the CDR3 is given as listed by TCRdb. The data are from a study of metastatic and nonmetastatic thyroid tumors. About the study: Repertoire data that came from the blood and tumor or nodule tissue of malignant and benign thyroid patients were compared. Study-wide findings and caveats: Significantly higher TCR beta diversity was reportedly seen in malignant thyroid tumors than benign nodules, in blood and tumor.

TCRdb re-called the PCR reads with MiXCR. The sample carries 30,000 to 40,000 clones, about 32% recorded once. The CDR3 is 8 amino acids long, termini counted. CDR1 is SNHLY, CDR2 FYNNEI, per germline. There were no patients who had received any treatment before thyroid surgery. V and J are TRBV2 and TRBJ2-4; the tabulated D call, TRBD1, remains unverified against the DNA. The sequencing sample was made of tumor tissue. This sequence originates from a female donor with papillary thyroid cancer or a benign thyroid nodule (not recorded which). Some clones in this sample may be carry-over from other donors' samples. The CDR3: CASSEGAG.